This T cell receptor (beta chain) comes out of a study of cytomegalovirus exposure and HLA in healthy donors. Study-level background: Earlier work reported 100 million or so unique TCR beta sequences from 180 million or so T cells.

As for the donors, each was a healthy bone marrow donor. 13 Jbeta primers and 60 Vbeta primers were used for the PCR. The repertoire was sequenced with immunoSEQ multiplex PCR; TCRdb's copy has only in-frame clones and lacks some. Of 180,000 or so clones listed, roughly 10% are singletons. Sequencing input: PBMCs. The receptor was derived from a woman aged 30 to 39 in good health and CMV-seropositive.

The CDR3 nucleotides are TGTGCCAGCAGTATCCCCAGGGTTGGAGGAAACACCATATATTTT. It encodes CASSIPRVGGNTIYF. This sequence joins TRBV11-2 and TRBJ1-3; D perhaps matches TRBD1 (5 bases). Germline CDR1 reads SGHAT; CDR2 reads FQNNGV. Trimming shortened V by 6 bases and J by 4 bases, and 16 bases separated the two germline ends. The CDR3 length is 15 residues.